The 32 T cell receptor beta chains in this list originate from one sample, sequenced in a study of monozygotic twins with inflammatory bowel disease. Reanalyzing the 5' RACE reads, TCRdb keeps one entry per CDR3 protein, without DNA. With around 450,000 distinct CDR3 sequences in the sample, the ten largest clones hold roughly 2.2%. Source material: blood. These receptors were obtained from a human donor with ulcerative colitis or Crohn's disease, or a healthy co-twin of an affected twin (not recorded which).

The chain employs TRBV4-1 and TRBJ1-5; TCRdb's D call of TRBD1 is untestable without DNA. The CDR3 length is 15 residues. Germline assignment: CDR1 MGHRA and CDR2 YSYEKL. CDR3 region: CASSPITQGTQPQHF.

This chain's CDR3 is CASSINDVRGKGADTQYF. The J gene is TRBJ2-3, the V gene TRBV7-3; TCRdb reports TRBD1, a call that lacks DNA to check it against. Germline V gene data show CDR1 as SGHTA and CDR2 as FQGTGA. The CDR3 totals 18 residues.

The genes are TRBV12-3 or TRBV12-4 and TRBJ1-1; lacking DNA, the TRBD1 call made by TCRdb goes unchecked. This CDR3 is 12 amino acids long. The CDR3: CASSMGRAGAFF.

The chain couples TRBV4-1 to TRBJ1-5; absent DNA, TCRdb's TRBD1 call cannot be checked. Germline assignment: CDR1 MGHRA and CDR2 YSYEKL. The CDR3 has 14 amino acids. The CDR3 loop is CASSRGIGNQPQHF.

The gene calls are TRBV7-2 and TRBJ2-6; the D gene TCRdb calls, TRBD1, cannot be checked with no DNA. Germline CDR1 is SGHTA and CDR2 is FQGNSA. The length of the CDR3 is 15 residues. The CDR3: CASTYRGSGANVLTF.

The V gene is TRBV24-1, the J gene TRBJ2-3; there is no DNA to check the TCRdb D call of TRBD2. The CDR3 runs 14 residues. Germline V gene data show CDR1 as KGHDR and CDR2 as SFDVKD. Here the CDR3 reads CATSGRGGTDTQYF.

The chain combines TRBV30 with TRBJ2-4; TCRdb gives TRBD2 as the D gene, but with no DNA this cannot be confirmed. Germline CDR1 and CDR2: GTSNPN and SVGIG (reference sequence). This CDR3 region has 12 residues. The CDR3 is CAWTDSVHIQYF.

The genes are TRBV20-1 and TRBJ2-7; TCRdb picks TRBD1, but there is no DNA to check that call. The CDR3 is 14 amino acids. Germline loops: CDR1 DFQATT, CDR2 SNEGSKA (reference sequence). The CDR3 is CSAEWTGERDEQYF.

The V call is TRBV11-2, the J call TRBJ2-5; checking the TCRdb D call of TRBD2 is not possible without DNA. This CDR3 has 18 amino acids. Germline values: CDR1 SGHAT, CDR2 FQNNGV. CDR3 sequence reads: CASSLVWGLAGTQETQYF. Filled out from reference TRBV11-2 and TRBJ2-5, the complete variable domain reads EAGVAQSPRYKIIEKRQSVAFWCNPISGHATLYWYQQILGQGPKLLIQFQNNGVVDDSQLPKDRFSAERLKGVDSTLKIQPAKLEDSAVYLCASSLVWGLAGTQETQYFGPGTRLLVL.

The chain carries TRBV6-2 or TRBV6-3 and TRBJ2-5; TCRdb's D call of TRBD2 is untestable without DNA. CDR1 and CDR2 (germline): MNHEY, SVGEGT. The CDR3 has 15 amino acids. CDR3 amino acids: CASTDRERLQETQYF.

This rearrangement joins TRBV10-3 to TRBJ2-7; the TCRdb D gene call, TRBD1, has no DNA to confirm it. In germline, CDR1 is ENHRY, CDR2 SYGVKD. The CDR3 runs to 15 residues. The CDR3 loop is CAISERGTGSYEQYF.

The rearrangement joins TRBV20-1 to TRBJ1-2. The CDR3 runs to 14 residues. Germline values: CDR1 DFQATT, CDR2 SNEGSKA (reference sequence). The CDR3 reads CSAEGLGVGYGYTF.

The genes are TRBV12-3 or TRBV12-4 and TRBJ2-3; no DNA is available, so the TRBD2 call from TCRdb remains unchecked. The CDR3 sequence is 16 residues long. This chain's CDR3 is CASSPPWGRSTDTQYF.

J is TRBJ2-2 and V is TRBV6-5. Germline V gene lookup returns CDR1 MNHEY and CDR2 SVGAGI. This CDR3 comprises 14 residues. CDR3 sequence reads: CASSYAVNTGELFF.

The rearrangement uses TRBV5-1 and TRBJ1-6. Germline assignment: CDR1 SGHRS and CDR2 YFSETQ. CDR3 length: 13 amino acids. CDR3 loop: CASSLATNSPLHF.

The genes are TRBV19 and TRBJ1-5. The V gene's germline CDR1 is LNHDA and CDR2 SQIVND (reference sequence). The CDR3 totals 12 residues. CDR3 amino acids: CASNDGTQPQHF.

The rearrangement links TRBV5-1 to TRBJ1-2; there is no DNA to check the TCRdb D call of TRBD1. The CDR3 covers 13 residues. Germline V gene sequence: CDR1 SGHRS, CDR2 YFSETQ. The CDR3 spells CASSSRPGQGYTF.

V is TRBV29-1 and J is TRBJ2-6; the TCRdb call, TRBD1, lacks DNA for checking. This CDR3 comprises 16 residues. Germline CDR1 is SQVTM and CDR2 is ANQGSEA. The CDR3 reads CSVAGTGSPGANVLTF.

The chain joins TRBV5-1 to TRBJ1-6; lacking DNA, the TRBD1 call made by TCRdb goes unchecked. In germline, CDR1 is SGHRS, CDR2 YFSETQ. This CDR3 spans 14 amino acids. The CDR3 loop reads CASSISRGDSPLHF. The whole variable domain, filled in from reference TRBV5-1 and TRBJ1-6, reads KAGVTQTPRYLIKTRGQQVTLSCSPISGHRSVSWYQQTPGQGLQFLFEYFSETQRNKGNFPGRFSGRQFSNSRSEMNVSTLELGDSALYLCASSISRGDSPLHFGNGTRLTVT.

The chain combines TRBV5-1 with TRBJ1-1; TCRdb designates TRBD1, a call that cannot be tested without DNA. In germline, CDR1 is SGHRS, CDR2 YFSETQ. This CDR3 has 16 residues. The CDR3 region is CASSWETGNLNTEAFF.

This rearrangement joins TRBV27 to TRBJ1-1; the TRBD1 assignment by TCRdb is unverifiable without DNA. The CDR3 is 15 residues long. Looked up from germline, CDR1 is MNHEY and CDR2 is SMNVEV (reference sequence). CDR3 sequence: CASSLLGPGGTEAFF.

The rearrangement joins TRBV5-6 to TRBJ2-5; TCRdb's D call of TRBD1 is untestable without DNA. The germline gives CDR1 SGHDT, CDR2 YYEEEE. The length of the CDR3 is 13 residues. The chain's CDR3 is CASARDTQETQYF.

This chain uses TRBV3-1 with TRBJ2-7; TCRdb indicates TRBD1, and absent DNA this call remains unverified. This CDR3 contains 12 residues. Per germline, CDR1 LGHDT and CDR2 YNNKEL (reference sequence). This chain's CDR3 is CASSQEGGAPRF.

The chain recombines TRBV7-6 with TRBJ2-1; there is no DNA to check the TCRdb D call of TRBD2. The CDR3 runs to 14 residues. From germline, CDR1 is SGHVS and CDR2 FNYEAQ. The CDR3 region is CASSAGLAGVEQFF.

The chain combines TRBV6-5 with TRBJ1-4. CDR1 MNHEY and CDR2 SVGAGI come from the germline V gene. CDR3 length: 16 residues. The CDR3 spells CASSYGPSPRNEKLFF.

The chain is built from TRBV10-3 and TRBJ2-3; with no DNA, the TCRdb D assignment of TRBD1 cannot be verified. This CDR3 has 14 residues. The germline CDR1 and CDR2 sequences are ENHRY and SYGVKD. The CDR3 sequence: CAIKSGPRTDTQYF.

CDR3 sequence reads: CASSLGSDRGHTEAFF. This chain uses TRBV7-6 with TRBJ1-1; the D call of TRBD1 rests on TCRdb alone, since no DNA is present to check it. The CDR3 covers 16 residues. CDR1 and CDR2 (germline): SGHVS, FNYEAQ.

The J gene is TRBJ2-4, the V gene TRBV12-3 or TRBV12-4. The CDR3 length is 14 residues. The CDR3 spells CASSLELAKNIQYF.

The V gene is TRBV12-3 or TRBV12-4, the J gene TRBJ2-3; TCRdb indicates TRBD2, and absent DNA this call remains unverified. The CDR3 spans 15 residues. CDR3: CASRDTSGSTDTQYF.

The chain is built from TRBV29-1 and TRBJ2-1; there is no DNA to check the TCRdb D call of TRBD2. Germline V gene data show CDR1 as SQVTM and CDR2 as ANQGSEA. This CDR3 has 15 residues. CDR3 region: CSVESPLRGDNEQFF.

The gene calls are TRBV12-3 or TRBV12-4 and TRBJ2-7; lacking DNA, the TRBD2 call made by TCRdb goes unchecked. There are 16 residues in the CDR3. CDR3 in amino acids: CASSPEGLAGFTEQYF.

V and J are TRBV29-1 and TRBJ2-3. The CDR3 has 13 amino acids. The germline gives CDR1 SQVTM, CDR2 ANQGSEA. The CDR3 is CSVDNLFGDTQYF.